These 30 T cell receptor beta chains were sequenced from one sample in a study of technical replicates of blood from a handful of donors. Some clones are missing from TCRdb's copy, which holds only in-frame ones; the method was immunoSEQ multiplex PCR. The sample yields approximately 76,000 clones, almost 98% seen once. Sequencing was performed on T cells isolated from PBMCs. The source is a human donor in good health.

This clone was observed a single time. The gene calls are TRBV2 and TRBJ2-7; 7 bases match TRBD1. V lost 5 bases to trimming and J lost 3 bases; unmatched junction nucleotides: 7. This CDR3 spans 14 amino acids. Germline CDR1 SNHLY, CDR2 FYNNEI. CDR3 residues: CASSFRDRDYEQYF. CDR3 DNA sequence: TGTGCCAGCAGTTTCCGGGACAGAGACTACGAGCAGTACTTC. Variable domain in full (rest from reference TRBV2 and TRBJ2-7): EPEVTQTPSHQVTQMGQEVILRCVPISNHLYFYWYRQILGQKVEFLVSFYNNEISEKSEIFDDQFSVERPDGSNFTLKIRSTKLEDSAMYFCASSFRDRDYEQYFGPGTRLTVT.

The genes are TRBV28 and TRBJ2-1; tentative D call: TRBD2 (5 bases). Looked up from germline, CDR1 is MDHEN and CDR2 is SYDVKM. Trimming pared 8 bases from V and 5 bases from J, leaving 16 bases between. CDR3 length: 14 amino acids. The CDR3 is CASGLLSGHNEQFF. CDR3 coding DNA: TGTGCCAGCGGCTTACTAAGCGGCCACAATGAGCAGTTCTTC.

This clone was seen a single time. The junction and the germline gene differ at one end; a read error may be behind it. This rearrangement joins TRBV25-1 to TRBJ2-5; TRBD2 matches at 11 bases. The V gene's germline CDR1 is MGHDK and CDR2 SYGVNS. The CDR3 sequence is 17 residues long. CDR3 sequence (DNA): TGTGCCAGCAGTGCACTAGCGGGAGTGGGGGCGGGAGAGGCCCAGTACTTC. This encodes CASSALAGVGAGEAQYF.

V usage is TRBV4-1 and J usage is TRBJ2-1; D is unclear. The CDR3 extends over 13 amino acids. V gave up 0 bases and J gave up 9 bases, with 9 bases separating them. Germline V CDR1 and CDR2: MGHRA, YSYEKL. The chain's CDR3 is CASSQDLVFEQFF. CDR3 DNA sequence: TGCGCCAGCAGCCAAGATCTAGTGTTTGAGCAGTTCTTC.

This clone was seen a single time. The chain combines TRBV7-9 with TRBJ1-1; the match to TRBD1 covers 7 bases. The junction had 8 bases not matched to a gene; V was cut back by 3 bases and J by 1 base. Germline V gene lookup returns CDR1 SEHNR and CDR2 FQNEAQ (reference sequence). The CDR3 is made up of 16 amino acids. CDR3 protein: CASSFYMGTENTEAFF. The CDR3 DNA follows: TGTGCCAGCAGCTTCTATATGGGGACAGAGAACACTGAAGCTTTCTTT.

This chain links TRBV11-3 with TRBJ1-1, with 8 bases fitting TRBD1. The J segment lost 4 bases and the V segment lost 4 bases, leaving 11 bases of the junction unmatched. This CDR3 has 16 amino acids. The germline CDR1 and CDR2 sequences are SGHNT and YENEEA. CDR3 nucleotide sequence: TGTGCCAGCAGCTCGCGCAGGGGGCCCCTGAGCACTGAAGCTTTCTTT. Its translation is CASSSRRGPLSTEAFF. The full variable domain, its missing parts supplied by reference TRBV11-3 and TRBJ1-1, is EAGVVQSPRYKIIEKKQPVAFWCNPISGHNTLYWYLQNLGQGPELLIRYENEEAVDDSQLPKDRFSAERLKGVDSTLKIQPAELGDSAVYLCASSSRRGPLSTEAFFGQGTRLTVV.

This chain uses TRBV28 with TRBJ2-3; 9 bases align to TRBD1. There are 16 residues in the CDR3. The junction had 8 bases not matched to a gene; V was cut back by 0 bases and J by 7 bases. Germline assignment: CDR1 MDHEN and CDR2 SYDVKM. CDR3 in DNA: TGTGCCAGCAGTTTATGGGGCGGGACAGGGAGTTATACGCAGTATTTT. Translating it yields CASSLWGGTGSYTQYF.

Comments on this clone: One junction end does not reproduce the germline sequence, and a read error may be involved. The chain joins TRBV2 to TRBJ2-1; TRBD1 might be the D (6 bases). The CDR3 loop spans 15 amino acids. Germline V gene sequence: CDR1 SNHLY, CDR2 FYNNEI. For the CDR3, the DNA is TGTGCCAGCATTGAAATAGGGGGTCGGGACAATGAGCAGTTCTTC. It yields the protein CASIEIGGRDNEQFF.

The rearrangement joins TRBV6-5 to TRBJ2-7, with 7 bases aligning to TRBD1. Germline V gene sequence: CDR1 MNHEY, CDR2 SVGAGI. The CDR3 totals 14 residues. Losses at the gene ends were 5 bases for V and 1 base for J; bases not matched to a gene: 5. CDR3 DNA sequence: TGTGCCAGCAGTACTGCAGGGGGATCCTACGAGCAGTACTTC. Amino acid sequence: CASSTAGGSYEQYF.

The chain joins TRBV14 to TRBJ1-2; tentative D call: TRBD1 (5 bases). Trimming stripped 1 base from V and 7 bases from J, with 16 bases between. CDR3 length equals 15 residues. The germline V gene encodes CDR1 SGHDN and CDR2 FVKESK. In DNA form, the CDR3 reads TGTGCCAGCAGCCAAGGAATAGGCAGGGAAAGTGGCTACACCTTC. Protein sequence: CASSQGIGRESGYTF. Using reference TRBV14 and TRBJ1-2 for the parts outside the CDR3, the full variable domain is EAGVTQFPSHSVIEKGQTVTLRCDPISGHDNLYWYRRVMGKEIKFLLHFVKESKQDESGMPNNRFLAERTGGTYSTLKVQPAELEDSGVYFCASSQGIGRESGYTFGSGTRLTVV.

V is TRBV19 and J is TRBJ1-2; 7 nucleotides line up with TRBD1. The CDR3 runs to 11 residues. CDR1 is LNHDA and CDR2 is SQIVND in the germline V gene (reference sequence). V was clipped by 9 bases and J by 8 bases; unmatched bases: 6. This CDR3 reads CASRQGGGYTF. CDR3 sequence (DNA): TGTGCCAGCCGACAGGGCGGAGGCTACACCTTC.

This clone has only one observation. The chain couples TRBV28 to TRBJ2-7; 8 nucleotides match TRBD2. V shed 6 bases and J 1 base; nucleotides not matched to a gene: 5. CDR3 length: 14 amino acids. Germline CDR1 is MDHEN and CDR2 is SYDVKM. CDR3 in DNA: TGTGCCAGCAGGGACAGCGGGGGTTCCTACGAGCAGTACTTC. Translation: CASRDSGGSYEQYF.

V gene TRBV15 combines with J gene TRBJ1-1, with a weak D call TRBD1 (5 bases). The germline CDR1 and CDR2 sequences are LNHNV and YYDKDF (reference sequence). Deletions cut 6 bases from V and 0 bases from J, with 11 bases between. This CDR3 is 14 amino acids long. The CDR3 nucleotides are TGTGCCACCAGAGGGGCGGCCCTGAACACTGAAGCTTTCTTT. It encodes CATRGAALNTEAFF.

The chain links TRBV18 to TRBJ2-5, with 7 bases lining up with TRBD2. Trimming at V came to 4 bases and at J to 5 bases, leaving 10 bases not matched to a gene. The V gene's germline CDR1 is KGHSH and CDR2 LQKENI. The CDR3 covers 15 residues. CDR3 amino acids: CASSLRQRGAETQYF. The CDR3 bases are TGTGCCAGCTCACTACGACAGCGGGGAGCGGAGACCCAGTACTTC.

The CDR3: CASSIQGANTGELFF. In nucleotides, the CDR3 is TGTGCCAGCAGCATACAGGGAGCGAACACCGGGGAGCTGTTTTTT. The V gene is TRBV14, the J gene TRBJ2-2, with D perhaps TRBD1 (6 bases). The germline V and J ends were trimmed by 5 bases and 0 bases, with 10 bases remaining between them. The CDR3 is 15 amino acids. CDR1 is SGHDN and CDR2 is FVKESK in the germline V gene.

CDR3 residues: CASSSAGAREYNEQFF. The CDR3 DNA reads TGTGCCAGCAGCTCGGCTGGGGCGAGAGAATACAATGAGCAGTTCTTC. This chain links TRBV5-4 with TRBJ2-1; the D gene is possibly TRBD1 (5 bases). CDR3 length: 16 amino acids. Germline lookup yields CDR1 SGHNT and CDR2 YYREEE (reference sequence). V lost 3 bases and J 4 bases, leaving 17 bases between the germline ends.

The chain is built from TRBV9 and TRBJ2-5, with 14 bases matching TRBD2. V dropped 4 bases and J dropped 4; count of bases not matched to a gene: 6. The CDR3 is 16 amino acids. Germline assignment: CDR1 SGDLS and CDR2 YYNGEE. CDR3 in amino acids: CASSPGTSGSRETQYF. CDR3 nucleotide sequence: TGTGCCAGCAGCCCCGGGACTAGCGGGAGTCGAGAGACCCAGTACTTC.

The V gene is TRBV6-1, the J gene TRBJ2-5, with TRBD2 matching over 11 bases. The J segment lost 5 bases and the V segment lost 11 bases, leaving 13 bases of the junction unmatched. The CDR3 contains 15 residues. Germline CDR1 and CDR2: MNHNS and SASEGT. The CDR3 region is CAGTFSGGAFETQYF. As DNA, the CDR3 is TGTGCCGGAACCTTTAGCGGGGGGGCATTCGAGACCCAGTACTTC.

V usage is TRBV21-1 and J usage is TRBJ1-1; no DNA check was done on the table's D call, TRBD1. TRBV21-1 has pseudogene status. The CDR3 consists of 14 residues. CDR3 in DNA: TGTGCCAGCAGCATTGGGGGCCGGAACACTGAAGCTTTCTTT. Its protein is CASSIGGRNTEAFF.

This chain connects TRBV18 to TRBJ2-1; a possible D gene is TRBD2 (6 bases). Germline values: CDR1 KGHSH, CDR2 LQKENI. The CDR3 has 17 residues. V lost 3 bases and J 2 bases, leaving 17 bases between the germline ends. CDR3: CASSPRPLSGAYNEQFF. The DNA of the CDR3 is TGTGCCAGCTCACCCCGTCCACTGTCGGGAGCCTACAATGAGCAGTTCTTC. The variable domain in full, with the rest retrieved from reference TRBV18 and TRBJ2-1, is NAGVMQNPRHLVRRRGQEARLRCSPMKGHSHVYWYRQLPEEGLKFMVYLQKENIIDESGMPKERFSAEFPKEGPSILRIQQVVRGDSAAYFCASSPRPLSGAYNEQFFGPGTRLTVL.

The genes are TRBV4-1 and TRBJ2-3; D gene unclear. Germline CDR1 MGHRA, CDR2 YSYEKL. The CDR3 has 16 amino acids. The germline V and J ends were trimmed by 3 bases and 0 bases, with 13 bases remaining between them. CDR3 in amino acids: CASSQSRPASTDTQYF. CDR3 nucleotide sequence: TGCGCCAGCAGCCAGTCGAGGCCCGCTAGCACAGATACGCAGTATTTT.

V usage is TRBV29-1 and J usage is TRBJ1-4, with 11 bases lining up with TRBD1. The junction had 6 bases not matched to a gene; V was cut back by 4 bases and J by 8 bases. The CDR3 contains 14 residues. The germline gives CDR1 SQVTM, CDR2 ANQGSEA. CDR3 in DNA: TGCAGCGTTGGGGGACAGGGGGTGGGGGAAAAACTGTTTTTT. Translated: CSVGGQGVGEKLFF. The whole variable domain, remainder taken from reference TRBV29-1 and TRBJ1-4, is SAVISQKPSRDICQRGTSLTIQCQVDSQVTMMFWYRQQPGQSLTLIATANQGSEATYESGFVIDKFPISRPNLTFSTLTVSNMSPEDSSIYLCSVGGQGVGEKLFFGSGTQLSVL.

The chain is built from TRBV7-9 and TRBJ2-1; tentatively, D is TRBD1 (5 bases). The V end lost 2 bases, the J end lost 8 bases, and 10 bases lay between the germline ends. Germline-derived CDR1 and CDR2 are SEHNR and FQNEAQ (reference sequence). The CDR3 has 13 residues. CDR3 sequence (DNA): TGTGCCAGCAGCTTACGCATACAGGATGAGCAGTTCTTC. Residues: CASSLRIQDEQFF. Supplemented by reference TRBV7-9 and TRBJ2-1, the full variable domain reads DTGVSQNPRHKITKRGQNVTFRCDPISEHNRLYWYRQTLGQGPEFLTYFQNEAQLEKSRLLSDRFSAERPKGSFSTLEIQRTEQGDSAMYLCASSLRIQDEQFFGPGTRLTVL.

The CDR3 spells CASSQGTVDIQYF. CDR3 sequence (DNA): TGCGCCAGCAGCCAGGGGACAGTTGACATTCAGTACTTC. The V call is TRBV4-1, the J call TRBJ2-4, with 7 bases matching TRBD1. V gave up 3 bases and J gave up 8 bases; unmatched junction bases: 4. Germline V CDR1 and CDR2: MGHRA, YSYEKL. The CDR3 runs to 13 residues.

This clone is a singleton in its sample. The chain has TRBV6-5 and TRBJ1-2; TRBD1 might be the D (6 bases). V lost 6 bases and J 4 bases, leaving 18 bases between the germline ends. Germline CDR1 and CDR2: MNHEY and SVGAGI. The CDR3 has 15 amino acids. The chain's CDR3 is CASRPAGGGLYGYTF. In DNA, the CDR3 is TGTGCCAGCAGACCCGCTGGGGGGGGCCTCTATGGCTACACCTTC.

V usage is TRBV9 and J usage is TRBJ2-7, with 8 positions matching TRBD2. The CDR3 consists of 14 residues. The J segment lost 3 bases and the V segment lost 0 bases, leaving 2 bases of the junction unmatched. Germline V gene data show CDR1 as SGDLS and CDR2 as YYNGEE. Here the CDR3 reads CASSVGSGDYEQYF. CDR3 bases: TGTGCCAGCAGCGTAGGTAGCGGGGACTACGAGCAGTACTTC.

The chain couples TRBV5-1 to TRBJ1-1; D not certain. Germline values: CDR1 SGHRS, CDR2 YFSETQ. V was shortened by 0 bases and J by 2 bases, with 11 bases between the two germline ends. This CDR3 has 15 amino acids. DNA of the CDR3: TGCGCCAGCAGCTTGGCCAACCAGAAAAACACTGAAGCTTTCTTT. The encoded protein is CASSLANQKNTEAFF.

The rearrangement joins TRBV5-1 to TRBJ1-5; 12 nucleotides agree with TRBD1. The CDR3 totals 16 residues. The germline V gene has CDR1 SGHRS and CDR2 YFSETQ. The V segment lost 0 bases and the J segment 6 bases; nucleotides outside the gene matches: 4. In nucleotides, the CDR3 is TGCGCCAGCAGCTTGGGGGGACAGGGGGCAAGTCAGCCCCAGCATTTT. It codes for CASSLGGQGASQPQHF.

The V and J genes are TRBV4-1 and TRBJ2-1, with D possibly matching TRBD2 (6 bases). CDR3 size: 15 residues. Germline CDR1 MGHRA, CDR2 YSYEKL. Trimming took 0 bases from V and 15 from J, leaving 21 bases between them. CDR3 bases: TGCGCCAGCAGCCAAGAGGATAGCGGATCTACCCCTCGGTTCTTC. Protein product: CASSQEDSGSTPRFF.

The V and J genes are TRBV9 and TRBJ2-5; 10 bases map to TRBD2. The length of the CDR3 is 20 residues. The V segment lost 0 bases and the J segment 0 bases; nucleotides outside the gene matches: 14. Germline-derived CDR1 and CDR2 are SGDLS and YYNGEE. CDR3 protein: CASSVVGLSGGPPYQETQYF. Here the CDR3 DNA reads TGTGCCAGCAGCGTAGTTGGGCTTAGCGGGGGGCCACCTTACCAAGAGACCCAGTACTTC.